The 2 T cell receptor beta chains below all came from one sample that was sequenced in a study of CD8 T cells in Susac syndrome. Random hexamers served to reverse transcribe roughly 0.45 to 1 ug RNA. TCRdb processed the immunoSEQ multiplex PCR reads anew with MiXCR; each CDR3 protein has one entry. The table lists some 260,000 distinct CDR3 sequences, 85% of them singletons, with 0.11% in the top ten. The sample comprised CD8+ T cells from PBMCs. These receptors came from a human donor with multiple sclerosis.

The J gene is TRBJ2-1, the V gene TRBV28; TRBD1 is a possible D gene (6 bases). Trimming removed 1 base from V and 6 bases from J, with 7 bases in between. Germline V gives CDR1 MDHEN, CDR2 SYDVKM. The CDR3 extends over 13 amino acids. CDR3 sequence (DNA): TGTGCCAGCAGTTTATTACAGGGCAATGAGCAGTTCTTC. Its translation is CASSLLQGNEQFF.

The J gene is TRBJ2-1, the V gene TRBV28; 8 bases agree with TRBD2. Germline V CDR1 and CDR2: MDHEN, SYDVKM. This CDR3 has 20 residues. V lost 0 bases to trimming and J lost 0 bases; unmatched junction nucleotides: 13. CDR3 residues: CASSLWTLGAGANSYNEQFF. In DNA, the CDR3 is TGTGCCAGCAGTTTATGGACCCTGGGAGCGGGGGCTAACTCCTACAATGAGCAGTTCTTC.